A single sample is the source of the 14 T cell receptor beta chains below, sequenced in a study of HIV-infected patients and healthy controls (TCRdb year 2014). The library was generated by 5' RACE. The sequencer listed for this sample is Illumina MiSeq. TCRdb reprocessing: public reads trimmed at Q25 with fastp, clones called with MiXCR, in-frame beta chains kept. For every CDR3 protein sequence, its rows merge into one entry that carries the most common genes and DNA. Across this sample there are about 64,000 distinct CDR3 sequences, with roughly 19% seen only once. The top ten clones comprise more than 1.2% of the sample. Sequencing input: CD4+ T cells from blood. These receptors were collected from a human donor in good health.

This clonotype is labeled medium-sized. This chain uses TRBV2 with TRBJ1-1, with D possibly TRBD1 on 5 matching bases. V shed 4 bases and J shed 1 base, with 7 bases lying between them. CDR1 SNHLY and CDR2 FYNNEI come from the germline V gene. CDR3 length: 13 residues. CDR3 amino acids: CASSGDRNTEAFF. For the CDR3, the DNA is TGTGCCAGCAGTGGAGACAGGAACACTGAAGCTTTCTTT. The whole variable domain, remainder taken from reference TRBV2 and TRBJ1-1, is EPEVTQTPSHQVTQMGQEVILRCVPISNHLYFYWYRQILGQKVEFLVSFYNNEISEKSEIFDDQFSVERPDGSNFTLKIRSTKLEDSAMYFCASSGDRNTEAFFGQGTRLTVV.

The sample holds many counts of this clonotype. The CDR3 is CASSQLWNSGGGTDTQYF. Written as DNA, the CDR3 is TGCGCCAGCAGCCAACTCTGGAATAGCGGGGGCGGCACAGATACGCAGTATTTT. The chain joins TRBV4-1 to TRBJ2-3; 9 bases map to TRBD2. Trimming cost V 2 bases and J 1 base; bases outside gene matches: 10. This CDR3 comprises 18 residues. CDR1 is MGHRA, CDR2 YSYEKL, per germline.

This clonotype occurred a few times. The V call is TRBV3-1, the J call TRBJ2-7; 11 bases are shared with TRBD2. The V gene end was trimmed by 5 bases and the J gene end by 5 bases; junction bases not matched to a gene: 8. CDR1 and CDR2 (germline): LGHDT, YNNKEL (reference sequence). The CDR3 runs to 15 residues. The CDR3 region is CASSDLLAGDHEQYF. The CDR3 DNA sequence: TGTGCCAGCAGCGACCTACTAGCGGGGGACCACGAGCAGTACTTC.

This clonotype was counted at least ten times. The V call is TRBV27, the J call TRBJ2-2, with D perhaps being TRBD1 or TRBD2 (5 bases each). This CDR3 has 14 residues. V shed 2 bases and J shed 4 bases, with 8 bases lying between them. Germline CDR1 reads MNHEY; CDR2 reads SMNVEV (reference sequence). This chain's CDR3 is CASSLGTATGELFF. The CDR3, as DNA: TGTGCCAGCAGTTTAGGGACGGCCACCGGGGAGCTGTTTTTT.

A few counts support this clonotype. The chain links TRBV5-1 to TRBJ2-3; 9 bases line up with TRBD1. CDR3 length: 14 amino acids. V lost 4 bases and J lost 10; bases outside the gene matches: 10. The germline V gene encodes CDR1 SGHRS and CDR2 YFSETQ. The CDR3 spells CASSKGQGLGSQYF. DNA of the CDR3: TGCGCCAGCAGCAAGGGACAGGGACTGGGTTCGCAGTATTTT.

This clonotype was seen at least ten times. The DNA for the CDR3 is TGTGCCAGCAGTTATGGCGGGATTAATCAGCCCCAGCATTTT. Translated, it gives CASSYGGINQPQHF. The chain couples TRBV6-5 to TRBJ1-5; D is undetermined. V was cut by 3 bases and J by 4 bases, with 10 bases left in between. The CDR3 length is 14 residues. CDR1 and CDR2 (germline): MNHEY, SVGAGI.

This chain joins TRBV28 and TRBJ1-5; perhaps TRBD1 as D (5 bases). V was trimmed by 4 bases and J by 0 bases, leaving 16 bases between them. Looked up from germline, CDR1 is MDHEN and CDR2 is SYDVKM. The CDR3 covers 17 residues. The CDR3 here is CASSWGRRRDSNQPQHF. The CDR3 DNA follows: TGTGCCAGCAGTTGGGGCAGACGTCGGGATAGCAATCAGCCCCAGCATTTT.

This sequence joins TRBV20-1 and TRBJ2-3, with 8 bases matching TRBD2. The CDR3 runs to 15 residues. In germline, CDR1 is DFQATT, CDR2 SNEGSKA (reference sequence). The trim removed 5 bases at V and 3 bases at J, leaving 10 bases unmatched. CDR3 sequence reads: CSAGVSGRRTDTQYF. CDR3 bases: TGCAGTGCTGGAGTGAGCGGGAGAAGGACAGATACGCAGTATTTT.

This clonotype was counted a few times. This rearrangement joins TRBV19 to TRBJ1-5; unclear D gene. Germline V gene data show CDR1 as LNHDA and CDR2 as SQIVND (reference sequence). The CDR3 runs to 16 residues. V shed 6 bases and J shed 1 base, with 16 bases lying between them. As DNA, the CDR3 is TGTGCCAGTAGGACTGAGACCGGACGGAGCAATCAGCCCCAGCATTTT. This sequence encodes CASRTETGRSNQPQHF.

Comment on this clonotype: A much bigger clone sits one base away, suggesting this may be a read error. The V call is TRBV20-1, the J call TRBJ1-2, with D hard to call. In germline, CDR1 is DFQATT, CDR2 SNEGSKA (reference sequence). The CDR3 totals 13 residues. The CDR3 here is CNAFGSANYGYTF. The CDR3 bases are TGCAATGCTTTTGGATCAGCTAACTATGGCTACACCTTC.

The V call is TRBV6-4, the J call TRBJ1-1; D uncertain. The germline V and J ends were trimmed by 2 bases and 4 bases, with 8 bases remaining between them. The CDR3 totals 13 residues. Germline V CDR1 and CDR2: MRHNA, SNTAGT. The CDR3: CASSDHPGTEAFF. Written as DNA, the CDR3 is TGTGCCAGCAGTGACCACCCGGGCACTGAAGCTTTCTTT.

This clonotype was seen at least ten times. The chain is built from TRBV29-1 and TRBJ1-1; possible D gene TRBD1, 5 bases. Trimming cost V 3 bases and J 1 base, with 9 bases left between them. The germline V gene has CDR1 SQVTM and CDR2 ANQGSEA. The CDR3 has 13 amino acids. In nucleotides, the CDR3 is TGCAGCGTTGACAGGGAATCGAACACTGAAGCTTTCTTT. It specifies CSVDRESNTEAFF.

The CDR3 protein is CASSLESTEAFF. The DNA of the CDR3 is TGTGCCAGCAGCTTAGAGTCCACTGAAGCTTTCTTT. This rearrangement joins TRBV7-9 to TRBJ1-1; D is unclear. The CDR3 is 12 residues long. V lost 1 base to trimming and J lost 4 bases, with 4 bases between them. Looked up from germline, CDR1 is SEHNR and CDR2 is FQNEAQ (reference sequence).

This clonotype was detected only a few times. The DNA of the CDR3 is TGTGCCAGCAGCCCATTAGACTCGAACACTGAAGCTTTCTTT. Its translation: CASSPLDSNTEAFF. The rearrangement joins TRBV7-9 to TRBJ1-1; D gene unclear. Germline CDR1 SEHNR, CDR2 FQNEAQ (reference sequence). V shed 5 bases and J shed 1 base, with 11 bases lying between them. The CDR3 runs to 14 residues.